Here is one TCR beta chain with its context. Its antigen is not known. Sequencing used immunoSEQ multiplex PCR; TCRdb keeps in-frame clones, though not all of them. Of tens of thousands of clones listed, roughly 90% were seen once; the top ten hold roughly 5.1%. The CDR3 totals 15 residues. V lost 1 base, J lost 0 bases, and 1 base stayed unmatched. Per germline, CDR1 SGHNT and CDR2 YENEEA. This sample was taken from a study of T cell responses to AZD1222 COVID-19 vaccine. Study-wide points: Clonal diversity was possibly underestimated, and the donors were mostly white British, with more females.

The chain recombines TRBV11-3 with TRBJ2-5; TRBD2 agrees at 8 bases. The receptor was derived from an adult who received the AZD1222 COVID-19 vaccine. Specimen: peripheral blood, collected 28 days after the second AZD1222 dose. This CDR3 is CASSLAGGNQETQYF. In DNA form, the CDR3 reads TGTGCCAGCAGCTTAGCGGGAGGGAACCAAGAGACCCAGTACTTC. Drawing the rest from reference TRBV11-3 and TRBJ2-5, the complete variable domain is EAGVVQSPRYKIIEKKQPVAFWCNPISGHNTLYWYLQNLGQGPELLIRYENEEAVDDSQLPKDRFSAERLKGVDSTLKIQPAELGDSAVYLCASSLAGGNQETQYFGPGTRLLVL.